This TCR beta chain was captured in a study of tumor and adjacent non-tumor tissue in lung cancer. Study overall: The cohort had around twelve adenocarcinoma, 2 squamous cell and 1 small cell patients.

This clonotype occurred many times. The germline CDR1 and CDR2 sequences are SEHNR and FQNEAQ (reference sequence). V lost 5 bases, J lost 2 bases, and 7 bases lay in between. The CDR3 sequence is 12 residues long. The library came from three nested PCR rounds adapted from ARM-PCR protocols. MiXCR, run by TCRdb on the multiplex PCR reads, gives a single entry per CDR3 protein. This sample has 60,000 or so distinct CDR3 sequences; about 55% occur once, and the top ten carry about 32%. The template was RNA from unsorted bulk tissue. This non-tumor lung sample came from over 3 cm beyond the tumor edge. Material for sequencing was distant non-tumor lung tissue. The TCR sequence derives from a man aged 70-80 years with non-small cell lung cancer. The V and J genes are TRBV7-9 and TRBJ2-7; D possibly matches TRBD1 or TRBD2 (5 bases each). This CDR3 is CASSGTAYEQYF. The CDR3 nucleotides read TGTGCCAGCAGCGGGACGGCCTACGAGCAGTACTTC.